These 10 T cell receptor beta chains were sequenced from one sample in a study of response to subunit inactivated influenza vaccine. TCRdb re-analysed the RT-PCR reads in MiXCR, keeping a single row per CDR3 protein. Among about 570,000 distinct CDR3 sequences, around 11% were seen once, and the ten largest hold about 10%. These same records also appear under a second study, on T cells expressing NK-cell markers. From that second work: The authors generated TCR beta cDNA through 5'RACE template switching with UMIs.

Source: PBMCs from blood, taken on the day of vaccination. These receptors all come from a man aged 50 to 60 who received an inactivated influenza vaccine.

V is TRBV29-1 and J is TRBJ1-3; D possibly corresponds to TRBD1 (6 bases). This CDR3 has 15 residues. The V gene lost 0 bases and the J gene lost 2 bases, with 11 bases spanning the gap. CDR1 and CDR2 from the germline V gene are SQVTM and ANQGSEA. The chain's CDR3 is CSVEERGGPGNTIYF. Written as DNA, the CDR3 is TGCAGCGTTGAAGAACGCGGGGGCCCTGGAAACACCATATATTTT.

J is TRBJ2-1 and V is TRBV6-1, with 10 bases lining up with TRBD2. The CDR3 is 15 residues long. V was clipped by 7 bases and J by 6 bases; unmatched bases: 9. CDR1 MNHNS and CDR2 SASEGT come from the germline V gene. The CDR3 region is CASTEMGLAPNEQFF. The CDR3 bases are TGTGCCAGCACCGAAATGGGACTAGCGCCCAATGAGCAGTTCTTC.

The chain combines TRBV5-1 with TRBJ2-2; no clear D. V shed 3 bases and J shed 1 base, with 7 bases lying between them. This CDR3 has 14 residues. CDR1 is SGHRS, CDR2 YFSETQ, per germline. CDR3 DNA sequence: TGCGCCAGCAGCTGGGCGGTGAACACCGGGGAGCTGTTTTTT. Translated: CASSWAVNTGELFF.

The J gene is TRBJ2-1, the V gene TRBV12-3 or TRBV12-4; D unclear. V gave up 6 bases and J gave up 7 bases, with 16 bases separating them. This CDR3 contains 14 residues. CDR3 residues: CASRMSVNLNEQFF. The CDR3 nucleotides are TGTGCCAGCAGAATGTCCGTTAACCTTAATGAGCAGTTCTTC.

This clonotype was observed a few times. The chain uses TRBV5-1 and TRBJ1-1; perhaps TRBD1 as D (6 bases). CDR1 is SGHRS and CDR2 is YFSETQ in the germline V gene. V was trimmed by 1 base and J by 2 bases, leaving 12 bases between them. The CDR3 covers 15 residues. The CDR3 sequence: CASSLMGAPNTEAFF. CDR3 coding DNA: TGCGCCAGCAGCTTGATGGGGGCCCCAAACACTGAAGCTTTCTTT.

In its sample, this clonotype was seen a few times. The J gene is TRBJ1-5, the V gene TRBV6-1; D unclear. Looked up from germline, CDR1 is MNHNS and CDR2 is SASEGT. Trimming shortened V by 3 bases and J by 0 bases, and 6 bases separated the two germline ends. This CDR3 region has 14 residues. The CDR3 region is CASSDGYSNQPQHF. The CDR3 nucleotides are TGTGCCAGCAGTGACGGATATAGCAATCAGCCCCAGCATTTT.

This clonotype occurred many times. V usage is TRBV10-3 and J usage is TRBJ1-2; D remains unclear. CDR3 length: 9 residues. V was cut by 10 bases and J by 7 bases, with 7 bases left in between. Germline V gives CDR1 ENHRY, CDR2 SYGVKD. CDR3 loop: CANRAGYTF. CDR3 nucleotide sequence: TGTGCCAATAGGGCTGGCTACACCTTC.

This clonotype was seen a handful of times. The chain links TRBV4-2 to TRBJ2-5; TRBD2 agrees at 13 bases. V shed 0 bases and J 4 bases; nucleotides not matched to a gene: 2. The germline V gene encodes CDR1 LGHNA and CDR2 YNFKEQ. The CDR3 is made up of 16 amino acids. CDR3 nucleotide sequence: TGTGCCAGCAGCCAAGATCGACTAGCGGGAGGAGAGACCCAGTACTTC. Its protein is CASSQDRLAGGETQYF.

The J gene is TRBJ2-1, the V gene TRBV2; 8 bases are a match to TRBD2. This CDR3 contains 17 residues. V dropped 3 bases and J dropped 7; count of bases not matched to a gene: 14. Looked up from germline, CDR1 is SNHLY and CDR2 is FYNNEI. The DNA for the CDR3 is TGTGCCAGCAGTGATACATTAGCGGGGACCACTCGGAATGAGCAGTTCTTC. It specifies CASSDTLAGTTRNEQFF.

The chain recombines TRBV5-4 with TRBJ2-3, with a weak D call TRBD2 (5 bases). Trimming removed 3 bases from V and 4 bases from J, with 18 bases in between. Germline V CDR1 and CDR2: SGHNT, YYREEE (reference sequence). The CDR3 runs 16 residues. CDR3 DNA sequence: TGTGCCAGCAGCTCCGCCCTAGGCTCCGGGGCAGATACGCAGTATTTT. This translates into CASSSALGSGADTQYF.